The next 32 T cell receptor beta chains were all read from a single sample in a study of Graves' ophthalmopathy and Graves' hyperthyroidism. The sequenced template was RNA, covering the TCR beta CDR3 region. RT-PCR with HTBI primers came first, then second-round multiplex PCR. TCRdb passed the multiplex PCR reads through MiXCR, listing each CDR3 protein once. Of around 1.1 million distinct CDR3 sequences listed, about 40% are singletons. Material: peripheral blood or thyroid tissue (not recorded which). The receptors derive from an adult man with Graves' hyperthyroidism.

This chain joins TRBV2 and TRBJ2-2, with 7 bases identical to TRBD2. Losses at the gene ends were 9 bases for V and 3 bases for J; bases not matched to a gene: 4. Germline CDR1 SNHLY, CDR2 FYNNEI. The CDR3 loop spans 13 amino acids. CDR3 sequence reads: CASREEDTGELFF. CDR3 DNA: TGTGCCAGTCGGGAGGAGGACACCGGGGAGCTGTTTTTT.

At least ten counts were recorded for this clonotype. The rearrangement links TRBV12-3 or TRBV12-4 to TRBJ1-4; D call uncertain. The CDR3 totals 12 residues. Trimming left V 6 bases short and J 4 bases short, with 6 bases between. This CDR3 reads CASSLLNEKLFF. Written as DNA, the CDR3 is TGTGCCAGCAGCCTTCTTAATGAAAAACTGTTTTTT.

This sequence joins TRBV30 and TRBJ1-6, with D possibly matching TRBD1 (5 bases). Germline assignment: CDR1 GTSNPN and CDR2 SVGIG (reference sequence). Trimming removed 4 bases from V and 7 bases from J, with 11 bases in between. The CDR3 totals 13 residues. The CDR3 region is CAWKGEVNSPLHF. The CDR3 DNA reads as TGTGCCTGGAAAGGGGAGGTGAATTCACCCCTCCACTTT. Filled out from reference TRBV30 and TRBJ1-6, the complete variable domain reads SQTIHQWPATLVQPVGSPLSLECTVEGTSNPNLYWYRQAAGRGLQLLFYSVGIGQISSEVPQNLSASRPQDRQFILSSKKLLLSDSGFYLCAWKGEVNSPLHFGNGTRLTVT.

This clonotype was detected many times. This sequence joins TRBV7-8 and TRBJ1-1; unclear D gene. CDR1 is SGHVS, CDR2 FQNEAQ, per germline. The CDR3 runs 13 residues. Trimming removed 5 bases at V and 1 base at J, with 8 bases between. The CDR3 protein is CASSLSSNTEAFF. The DNA of the CDR3 is TGTGCCAGCAGCCTATCCTCGAACACTGAAGCTTTCTTT. The variable domain in full, completed from reference TRBV7-8 and TRBJ1-1, reads GAGVSQSPRYKVAKRGQDVALRCDPISGHVSLFWYQQALGQGPEFLTYFQNEAQLDKSGLPSDRFFAERPEGSVSTLKIQRTQQEDSAVYLCASSLSSNTEAFFGQGTRLTVV.

A remark on this clonotype: Given a much more abundant clone one base away, this may be a read error. This is likely a read error, given that the CDR3 carries no conserved phenylalanine or tryptophan at its end. This rearrangement joins TRBV7-9 to TRBJ1-5, with no clear D. CDR1 and CDR2 (germline): SEHNR, FQNEAQ (reference sequence). The V end was cut by 3 bases, the J end by 1 base, with 10 bases between. This CDR3 region has 15 residues. Here the CDR3 reads CASSLEGQSNQPQHS. DNA of the CDR3: TGTGCCAGCAGCTTGGAGGGCCAGAGCAATCAGCCCCAGCATTCT.

The table lists this clonotype with many counts. The chain employs TRBV5-1 and TRBJ2-6; D not resolved. CDR3 length equals 14 residues. CDR1 is SGHRS, CDR2 YFSETQ, per germline. V lost 4 bases and J lost 2, with 7 bases in between. Written as DNA, the CDR3 is TGCGCCAGCAGCCCTTCGACTGGGGCCAACGTCCTGACTTTC. Protein sequence: CASSPSTGANVLTF.

V gene TRBV28 combines with J gene TRBJ2-5; D could derive from TRBD1 or TRBD2 (6 bases each). This CDR3 has 14 residues. Trimming left V 5 bases short and J 5 bases short, with 15 bases between. From germline, CDR1 is MDHEN and CDR2 SYDVKM. DNA for the CDR3: TGTGCCAGCAGTCCGGGGGACACTCGGGAGACCCAGTACTTC. Amino acids: CASSPGDTRETQYF. Together with reference TRBV28 and TRBJ2-5, the CDR3 gives the full variable domain: DVKVTQSSRYLVKRTGEKVFLECVQDMDHENMFWYRQDPGLGLRLIYFSYDVKMKEKGDIPEGYSVSREKKERFSLILESASTNQTSMYLCASSPGDTRETQYFGPGTRLLVL.

In this sample, this clonotype turned up once. A much larger clone is a single base away; this may be a read error. The chain combines TRBV7-9 with TRBJ2-5; 9 bases align to TRBD2. Germline V gene sequence: CDR1 SEHNR, CDR2 FQNEAQ (reference sequence). The CDR3 has 17 amino acids. CDR3 sequence: CASSQRPGLAEQEAQYF. As DNA, the CDR3 is TGTGCCAGCAGCCAACGACCGGGACTAGCAGAACAAGAGGCCCAGTACTTC.

This clonotype was observed at least ten times. The chain recombines TRBV29-1 with TRBJ1-3; D might be TRBD1 (6 bases). Trimming took 4 bases from V and 3 from J, leaving 10 bases between them. This CDR3 contains 13 residues. Germline V gene sequence: CDR1 SQVTM, CDR2 ANQGSEA. The CDR3 bases are TGCAGCGTTGGAGACAGGATTGGAAACACCATATATTTT. It codes for CSVGDRIGNTIYF.

The rearrangement uses TRBV27 and TRBJ2-5, with D possibly called TRBD1 or TRBD2 (5 bases each). The CDR3 is 17 amino acids. V lost 0 bases and J 2 bases, leaving 16 bases between the germline ends. Germline loops: CDR1 MNHEY, CDR2 SMNVEV (reference sequence). CDR3 amino acids: CASSLSHVGDPQETQYF. The CDR3 region has the DNA TGTGCCAGCAGTTTATCCCATGTGGGGGACCCTCAAGAGACCCAGTACTTC.

A word on this clonotype: A much larger clone differs from this one at a single base, so this may be a read error. CDR3 nucleotide sequence: TGCAGCGCTGAAGACACCTATGGCTACACCTTC. Amino acids: CSAEDTYGYTF. The gene calls are TRBV29-1 and TRBJ1-2; D ambiguous. The CDR3 length is 11 residues. Per the germline V gene, CDR1 is SQVTM and CDR2 is ANQGSEA.

This clonotype has only a few counts. This may be a read error, as it is one base from a much larger clone. CDR3 sequence reads: CATSLRMDQPQHF. For the CDR3, the DNA is TGTGCCACCAGCTTGCGAATGGATCAGCCCCAGCATTTT. This chain uses TRBV15 with TRBJ1-5; D gene uncertain. Between the trimmed V and J ends, which lost 5 bases and 5 bases, there was a span of 10 bases. This CDR3 has 13 amino acids. Germline lookup yields CDR1 LNHNV and CDR2 YYDKDF (reference sequence). Full variable domain (remainder filled in from reference TRBV15 and TRBJ1-5): DAMVIQNPRYQVTQFGKPVTLSCSQTLNHNVMYWYQQKSSQAPKLLFHYYDKDFNNEADTPDNFQSRRPNTSFCFLDIRSPGLGDTAMYLCATSLRMDQPQHFGDGTRLSIL.

The V call is TRBV29-1, the J call TRBJ2-7; TRBD1 is a possible D gene (5 bases). Trimming left V 6 bases short and J 4 bases short, with 19 bases between. The CDR3 loop spans 14 amino acids. CDR1 and CDR2 from the germline V gene are SQVTM and ANQGSEA. CDR3 bases: TGCAGCGTCCTCGACAGCGTGGCTTATTACGAGCAGTACTTC. Translating it yields CSVLDSVAYYEQYF.

The V gene is TRBV10-3, the J gene TRBJ2-5, with 7 nucleotides matching TRBD2. This CDR3 region has 13 residues. CDR1 and CDR2 (germline): ENHRY, SYGVKD. V trimming: 4 bases; J trimming: 5 bases; junction bases outside the gene matches: 4. CDR3 in DNA: TGTGCCATCAGTGTGGGGGGGACGGAGACCCAGTACTTC. Translation gives CAISVGGTETQYF.

This clonotype was seen many times. The chain combines TRBV10-1 with TRBJ2-2; D unclear. Germline V lookup: CDR1 WNHNN, CDR2 SYGVQD (reference sequence). V was pared by 5 bases and J by 6 bases, with 10 bases between. CDR3 length: 13 residues. This CDR3 reads CASSRISSGELFF. CDR3 DNA sequence: TGCGCCAGCAGTCGTATTTCATCCGGGGAGCTGTTTTTT.

This clonotype was observed many times. The chain carries TRBV9 and TRBJ2-7, with D possibly being TRBD2 (5 bases). Germline V gene sequence: CDR1 SGDLS, CDR2 YYNGEE. The CDR3 is made up of 14 amino acids. The V and J ends lost 0 bases and 6 bases respectively, with 13 bases between them. In DNA form, the CDR3 reads TGTGCCAGCAGCGTAGTTGCGGGTAACGGCGAGCAGTACTTC. Its protein product is CASSVVAGNGEQYF.

This clonotype was seen repeatedly, ten times or more. The V call is TRBV5-6, the J call TRBJ2-7; unclear D gene. V was shortened by 2 bases and J by 0 bases, with 9 bases between the two germline ends. The CDR3 has 14 amino acids. From germline, CDR1 is SGHDT and CDR2 YYEEEE. The CDR3 DNA follows: TGTGCCAGCAGCTTATGGCGGAACTCCTACGAGCAGTACTTC. Residues: CASSLWRNSYEQYF.

This clonotype turned up a few times. A much larger clone lies one base from this, so it may be a read error. The chain couples TRBV2 to TRBJ1-6; TRBD1 matches 11 bases. CDR1 and CDR2 (germline): SNHLY, FYNNEI. This CDR3 is built from 16 residues. J lost 11 bases, V lost 5 bases, and 11 bases had no gene match. The CDR3 loop is CASSKVAGTGGPPLHF. The CDR3 nucleotides read TGTGCCAGCAGTAAAGTTGCAGGGACAGGGGGTCCACCCCTCCACTTT.

This clonotype occurred a few times. V usage is TRBV15 and J usage is TRBJ1-5; TRBD1 is a possible D gene (6 bases). The V gene lost 8 bases and the J gene lost 0 bases, with 11 bases spanning the gap. Germline V gene sequence: CDR1 LNHNV, CDR2 YYDKDF (reference sequence). This CDR3 has 14 residues. The chain's CDR3 is CATEDRNSNQPQHF. The CDR3 coding sequence is TGTGCCACCGAGGACAGAAATAGCAATCAGCCCCAGCATTTT.

This clonotype was recorded many times. J is TRBJ2-7 and V is TRBV29-1, with D unclear. Between the trimmed V and J ends, which lost 4 bases and 3 bases, there was a span of 13 bases. From germline, CDR1 is SQVTM and CDR2 ANQGSEA. The CDR3 length is 13 residues. CDR3 DNA sequence: TGCAGCGTTGCTCCAACATCCAGCTACGAGCAGTACTTC. It yields the protein CSVAPTSSYEQYF.

The V call is TRBV5-1, the J call TRBJ1-1, with 12 bases that match TRBD1. The germline V gene has CDR1 SGHRS and CDR2 YFSETQ. CDR3 length: 16 amino acids. J lost 8 bases, V lost 4 bases, and 12 bases had no gene match. This chain's CDR3 is CASSTGTGGLEHEAFF. CDR3 sequence (DNA): TGCGCCAGCAGCACCGGGACAGGGGGCCTCGAACACGAAGCTTTCTTT.

This clonotype was counted between two and nine times. One base away lies a much larger clone, so this may be a sequencing read error. The chain combines TRBV7-8 with TRBJ1-5; D is uncertain. The germline CDR1 and CDR2 sequences are SGHVS and FQNEAQ. CDR3 size: 16 residues. CDR3 coding DNA: TGTGCCAGCAGCTTACAAGTCAGGCAAGGCAATCAGTCCCAGCATTTT. Its translation is CASSLQVRQGNQSQHF.

Of note for this clonotype: A much larger clone differs by one base, so this may be a read error. V and J are TRBV12-3 or TRBV12-4 and TRBJ2-5; no definite D call. The CDR3 runs 13 residues. V gave up 3 bases and J gave up 5 bases, with 10 bases separating them. CDR3 protein: CASSFNVWETQYF. The CDR3 bases are TGTGCCAGCAGTTTTAACGTGTGGGAGACCCAGTACTTC.

This clonotype came up a few times. The V call is TRBV9, the J call TRBJ2-7; TRBD2 is a possible D gene (5 bases). There are 13 residues in the CDR3. Germline V gene data show CDR1 as SGDLS and CDR2 as YYNGEE. Trimming took 4 bases from V and 4 from J, leaving 12 bases between them. The CDR3 is CASSTGENYEQYF. CDR3 sequence (DNA): TGTGCCAGCAGCACCGGGGAGAATTACGAGCAGTACTTC.

The CDR3 DNA reads as TGCGCCAGCAGCCAAGGCGATCTATCCGAGGCTTTCTTT. It yields the protein CASSQGDLSEAFF. The genes are TRBV4-3 and TRBJ1-1; unclear D gene. Trimming shortened V by 1 base and J by 11 bases, and 14 bases separated the two germline ends. The CDR3 is 13 residues long. Germline loops: CDR1 LGHNA, CDR2 YSLEER.

About this clonotype: A much larger clone differs from this one at a single base, so this may be a read error. CDR3 sequence (DNA): TGCAGTGTTATAGACAGGGGCAGAGACGAGCAGTACTTC. Amino acid sequence: CSVIDRGRDEQYF. This chain uses TRBV20-1 with TRBJ2-7; 8 bases match TRBD1. CDR3 size: 13 residues. Germline CDR1 DFQATT, CDR2 SNEGSKA (reference sequence). The trim removed 7 bases at V and 5 bases at J, leaving 10 bases unmatched.

The genes are TRBV4-2 and TRBJ2-2; 7 bases fit TRBD2. V was pared by 3 bases and J by 5 bases, with 6 bases of the junction left unmatched. Germline assignment: CDR1 LGHNA and CDR2 YNFKEQ. This CDR3 region has 15 residues. CDR3 protein: CASSQDLAGTGELFF. The DNA for the CDR3 is TGTGCCAGCAGCCAGGACTTAGCGGGTACCGGGGAGCTGTTTTTT.

The chain joins TRBV20-1 to TRBJ2-5; the match to TRBD2 covers 14 bases. CDR1 is DFQATT, CDR2 SNEGSKA, per germline (reference sequence). The ends lost 1 base at V and 0 bases at J; junction bases unmatched: 7. The length of the CDR3 is 18 residues. In DNA, the CDR3 is TGCAGTGCTAGAGCCAGGGGACTAGCGGGGGTGTACCAAGAGACCCAGTACTTC. Amino acid sequence: CSARARGLAGVYQETQYF.

CDR3 loop: CASARPGPYEQYF. The CDR3 DNA reads as TGTGCCAGCGCCCGCCCGGGGCCTTACGAGCAGTACTTC. The chain employs TRBV9 and TRBJ2-7, with D perhaps assigned TRBD1 or TRBD2 (5 bases each). Germline V gene lookup returns CDR1 SGDLS and CDR2 YYNGEE. Trimming cost V 7 bases and J 4 bases, with 15 bases left between them. This CDR3 comprises 13 residues.

This clonotype was observed many times. The V call is TRBV29-1, the J call TRBJ1-4, with 7 positions matching TRBD1. The CDR3 is made up of 13 amino acids. J lost 7 bases, V lost 5 bases, and 7 bases had no gene match. Germline V gives CDR1 SQVTM, CDR2 ANQGSEA. The CDR3 bases are TGCAGCGTTAAGCGACAGGGAGGTGAAAAACTGTTTTTT. Encoded protein: CSVKRQGGEKLFF.

This clonotype has more than one count but fewer than ten. This chain's CDR3 is CASGGAWQETQYF. CDR3 nucleotides: TGTGCCAGCGGGGGGGCGTGGCAAGAGACCCAGTACTTC. V gene TRBV2 combines with J gene TRBJ2-5; D possibly corresponds to TRBD2 (7 bases). The CDR3 sequence is 13 residues long. In germline, CDR1 is SNHLY, CDR2 FYNNEI. V lost 8 bases and J 2 bases, leaving 12 bases between the germline ends.

This chain uses TRBV10-3 with TRBJ1-2; D call uncertain. This CDR3 spans 12 amino acids. V lost 10 bases, J lost 4 bases, and 13 bases lay in between. Germline CDR1 reads ENHRY; CDR2 reads SYGVKD. The CDR3 loop reads CASRLVGYGYTF. The CDR3 coding sequence is TGTGCCAGCAGGTTGGTCGGCTATGGCTACACCTTC.